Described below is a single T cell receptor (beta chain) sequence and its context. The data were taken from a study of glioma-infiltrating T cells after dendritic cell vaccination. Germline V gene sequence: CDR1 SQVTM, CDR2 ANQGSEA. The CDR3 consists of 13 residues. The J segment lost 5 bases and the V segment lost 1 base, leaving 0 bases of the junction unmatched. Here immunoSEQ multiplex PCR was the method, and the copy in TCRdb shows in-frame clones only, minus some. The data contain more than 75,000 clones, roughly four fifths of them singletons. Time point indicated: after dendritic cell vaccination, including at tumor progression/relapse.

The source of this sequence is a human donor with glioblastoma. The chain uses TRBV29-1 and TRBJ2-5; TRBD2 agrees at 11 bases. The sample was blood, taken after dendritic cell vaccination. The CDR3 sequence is CSVEASGGETQYF. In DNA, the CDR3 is TGCAGCGTTGAAGCTAGCGGGGGGGAGACCCAGTACTTC.